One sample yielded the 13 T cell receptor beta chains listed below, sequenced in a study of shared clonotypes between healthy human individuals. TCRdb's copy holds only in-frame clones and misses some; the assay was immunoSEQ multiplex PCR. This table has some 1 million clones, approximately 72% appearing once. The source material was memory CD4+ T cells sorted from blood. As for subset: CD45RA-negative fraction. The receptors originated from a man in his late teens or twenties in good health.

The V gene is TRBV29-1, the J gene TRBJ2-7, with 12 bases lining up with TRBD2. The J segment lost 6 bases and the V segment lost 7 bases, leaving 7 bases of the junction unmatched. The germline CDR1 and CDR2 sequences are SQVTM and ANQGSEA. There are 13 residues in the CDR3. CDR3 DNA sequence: TGCAGCGCCTCACTAGCGGGAGGTTCCGAGCAGTACTTC. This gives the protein CSASLAGGSEQYF.

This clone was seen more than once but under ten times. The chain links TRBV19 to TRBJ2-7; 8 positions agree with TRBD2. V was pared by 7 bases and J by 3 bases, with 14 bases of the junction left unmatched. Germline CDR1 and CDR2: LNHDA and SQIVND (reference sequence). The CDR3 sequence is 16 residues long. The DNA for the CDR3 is TGTGCCAGTATCTGCGGGGGGAGACTCCACTTCTACGAGCAGTACTTC. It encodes CASICGGRLHFYEQYF.

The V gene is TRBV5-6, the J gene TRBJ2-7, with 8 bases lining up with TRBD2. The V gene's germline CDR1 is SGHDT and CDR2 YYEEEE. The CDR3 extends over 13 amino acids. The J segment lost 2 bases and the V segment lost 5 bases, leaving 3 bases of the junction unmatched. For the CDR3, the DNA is TGTGCCAGCAGGATTAGCGGGACCTACGAGCAGTACTTC. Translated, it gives CASRISGTYEQYF.

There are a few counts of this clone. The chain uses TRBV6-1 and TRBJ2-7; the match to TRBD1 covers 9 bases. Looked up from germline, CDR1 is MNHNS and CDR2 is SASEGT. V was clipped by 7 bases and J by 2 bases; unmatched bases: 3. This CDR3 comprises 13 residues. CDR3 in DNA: TGTGCCAGCACTAGGGACAGGGCCTACGAGCAGTACTTC. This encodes CASTRDRAYEQYF.

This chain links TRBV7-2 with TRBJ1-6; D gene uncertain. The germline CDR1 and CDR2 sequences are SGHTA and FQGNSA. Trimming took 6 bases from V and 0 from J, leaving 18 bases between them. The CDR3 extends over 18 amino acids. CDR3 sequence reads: CASSLVGAISSYNSPLHF. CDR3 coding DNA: TGTGCCAGCAGTCTAGTGGGCGCGATTAGCTCCTATAATTCACCCCTCCACTTT.

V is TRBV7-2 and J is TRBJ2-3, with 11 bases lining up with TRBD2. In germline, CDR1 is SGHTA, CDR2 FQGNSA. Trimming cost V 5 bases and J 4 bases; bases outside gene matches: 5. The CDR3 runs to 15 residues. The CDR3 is CASSDNSGGADTQYF. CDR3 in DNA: TGTGCCAGCAGCGATAATAGCGGGGGGGCAGATACGCAGTATTTT.

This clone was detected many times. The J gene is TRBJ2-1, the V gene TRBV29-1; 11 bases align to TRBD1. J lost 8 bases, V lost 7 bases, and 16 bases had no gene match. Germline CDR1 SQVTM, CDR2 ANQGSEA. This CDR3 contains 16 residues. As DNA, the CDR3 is TGCAGCGGAGCAGGAGATCGGGACAGGGGGTTCGATGAGCAGTTCTTC. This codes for CSGAGDRDRGFDEQFF.

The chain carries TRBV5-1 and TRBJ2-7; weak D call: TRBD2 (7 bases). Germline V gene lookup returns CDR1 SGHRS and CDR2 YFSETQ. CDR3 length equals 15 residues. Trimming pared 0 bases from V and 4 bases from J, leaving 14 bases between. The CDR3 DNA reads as TGCGCCAGCAGCTTGGTGGCGGGGGCCTTATACGAGCAGTACTTC. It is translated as CASSLVAGALYEQYF.

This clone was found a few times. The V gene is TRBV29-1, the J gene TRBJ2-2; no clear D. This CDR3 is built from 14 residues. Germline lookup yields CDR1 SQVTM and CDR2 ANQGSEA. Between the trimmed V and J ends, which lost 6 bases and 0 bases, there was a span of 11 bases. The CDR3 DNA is TGCAGCGTCTCGCACCGACCGAACACCGGGGAGCTGTTTTTT. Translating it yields CSVSHRPNTGELFF.

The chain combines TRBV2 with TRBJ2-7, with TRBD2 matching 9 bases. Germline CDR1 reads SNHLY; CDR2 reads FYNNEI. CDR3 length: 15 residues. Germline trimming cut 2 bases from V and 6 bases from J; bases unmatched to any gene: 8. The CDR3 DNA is TGTGCCAGCAGTGAAACGGCGGGGGGGCTCTCCGAGCAGTACTTC. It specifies CASSETAGGLSEQYF. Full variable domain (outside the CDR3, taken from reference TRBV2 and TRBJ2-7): EPEVTQTPSHQVTQMGQEVILRCVPISNHLYFYWYRQILGQKVEFLVSFYNNEISEKSEIFDDQFSVERPDGSNFTLKIRSTKLEDSAMYFCASSETAGGLSEQYFGPGTRLTVT.

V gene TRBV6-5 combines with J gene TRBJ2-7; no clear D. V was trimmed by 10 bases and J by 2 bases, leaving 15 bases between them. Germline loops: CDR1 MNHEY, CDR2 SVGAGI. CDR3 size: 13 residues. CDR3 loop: CATRQERPYEQYF. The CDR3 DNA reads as TGTGCCACCCGACAAGAACGGCCCTACGAGCAGTACTTC.

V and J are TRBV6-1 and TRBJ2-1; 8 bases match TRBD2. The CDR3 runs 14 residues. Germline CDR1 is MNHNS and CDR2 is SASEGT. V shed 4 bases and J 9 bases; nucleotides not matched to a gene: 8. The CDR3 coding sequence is TGTGCCAGCAGTGTTGCCCTGACTAGCGCTGAGCAGTTCTTC. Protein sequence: CASSVALTSAEQFF.

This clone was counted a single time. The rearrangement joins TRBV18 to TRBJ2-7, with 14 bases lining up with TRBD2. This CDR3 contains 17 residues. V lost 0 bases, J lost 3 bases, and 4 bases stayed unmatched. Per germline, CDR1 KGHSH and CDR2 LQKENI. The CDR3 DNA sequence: TGTGCCAGCTCACCACCGGGACTAGCGGGAGTTAGCTACGAGCAGTACTTC. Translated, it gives CASSPPGLAGVSYEQYF.